This record concerns one T cell receptor (beta chain) sequence. The antigen remains undetermined. The data were obtained in a study of Ad26.COV2.S vaccination and SARS-CoV-2 variants. Study at large: The COV1001 Ad26.COV2.S trial arm included the donor. Ad26.COV2.S was injected intramuscularly once or twice, 56 days apart.

Study observations and caveats: Vaccine and placebo recipients had comparable breadth of non-spike TCRs.

The ends were cut back, 1 base at V and 7 bases at J, with 8 bases in the middle. Looked up from germline, CDR1 is SGHTA and CDR2 is FQGNSA. CDR3 length: 14 residues. Treatment reported: some 19 received Ad26.COV2.S at low or high dose, single or two shots; about 5 received placebo; per-sample allocation not given. Collection of the samples took place on day 63 after the first injection of vaccine or placebo. Method: immunoSEQ multiplex PCR; TCRdb's copy keeps in-frame clones and lacks some. Here the sample spans about 350,000 clones, around 84% being singletons. This receptor was taken from a person aged 18-65 years who received the Ad26.COV2.S COVID-19 vaccine or a placebo. V gene TRBV7-2 combines with J gene TRBJ1-6, with D possibly being TRBD1 (5 bases). This material consisted of peripheral blood, taken in a trial of Ad26.COV2.S vaccine versus placebo. The CDR3 loop is CASSLGQTNSPLHF. The CDR3 DNA sequence: TGTGCCAGCAGCTTAGGACAGACCAATTCACCCCTCCACTTT.